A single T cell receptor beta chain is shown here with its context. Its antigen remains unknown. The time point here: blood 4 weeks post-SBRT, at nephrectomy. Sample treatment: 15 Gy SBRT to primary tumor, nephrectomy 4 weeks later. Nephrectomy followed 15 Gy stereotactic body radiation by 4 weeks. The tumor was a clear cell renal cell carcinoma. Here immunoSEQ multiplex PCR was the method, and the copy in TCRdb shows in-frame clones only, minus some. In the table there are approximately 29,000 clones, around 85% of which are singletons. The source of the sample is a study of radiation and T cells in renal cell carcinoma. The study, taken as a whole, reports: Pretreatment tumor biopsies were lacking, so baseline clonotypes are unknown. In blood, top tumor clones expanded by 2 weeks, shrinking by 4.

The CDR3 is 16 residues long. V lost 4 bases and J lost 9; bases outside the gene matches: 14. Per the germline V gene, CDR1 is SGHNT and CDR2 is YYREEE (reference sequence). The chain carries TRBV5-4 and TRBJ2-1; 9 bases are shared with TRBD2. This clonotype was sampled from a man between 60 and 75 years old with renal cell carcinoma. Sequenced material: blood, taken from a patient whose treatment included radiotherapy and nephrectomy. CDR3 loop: CASSPLNSRGGSEQFF. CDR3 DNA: TGTGCCAGCAGCCCCCTAAATTCGCGGGGGGGGAGTGAGCAGTTCTTC.